The entry below describes one T cell receptor (beta chain). This record comes from a study of blood T cell repertoires in COVID-19. Study as a whole: Sites across the United States, Italy and Spain contributed samples from acute and convalescent COVID-19.

In the original processing: Reference gene primer amplification yielded estimated nucleated cell counts. Clones were sequenced by immunoSEQ multiplex PCR, and TCRdb holds only the in-frame ones, with some missing. D and trimming were read from the DNA, whereas the V and J calls and clone size are those reported in that table. The sample holds some 150,000 clones, roughly nine tenths seen once. This TCR was recovered from a woman aged 55-69 years with COVID-19, enrolled during active disease. The material sequenced was peripheral blood.

CDR3 coding DNA: TGTGCCAGCAGCAAACACTCTGGAAACACCATATATTTT. Protein: CASSKHSGNTIYF. V and J are TRBV21-1 and TRBJ1-3; the D segment call TRBD1 is taken from the table without a DNA check. TRBV21-1 corresponds to a pseudogene. The CDR3 is 13 residues long.